The source of this TCR beta chain is a study of response to subunit inactivated influenza vaccine. TCRdb recomputed calls from the RT-PCR reads with MiXCR, one row per CDR3 protein. The sample carries around 710,000 distinct CDR3 sequences, 14% recorded once. Regarding this clonotype: Its antigen is undetermined.

Study-wide points: New T cells are recruited in small numbers by each seasonal influenza vaccination, according to the authors' suggestion.

V lost 3 bases and J 4 bases, leaving 10 bases between the germline ends. The CDR3 loop spans 15 amino acids. The germline V gene has CDR1 LNHDA and CDR2 SQIVND (reference sequence). Sample: PBMCs from blood, taken 14 days before vaccination. The rearrangement uses TRBV19 and TRBJ2-6; no clear D. This sequence originates from a man between 50 and 59 years old who received an inactivated influenza vaccine. The CDR3 nucleotides read TGTGCCAGTAGTATCACGGGTCTGGGGGCCAACGTCCTGACTTTC. Translating it yields CASSITGLGANVLTF.